One sample yielded the 25 T cell receptor beta chains listed below, sequenced in a study of blood T cells in healthy people across ages. The second PCR ran about 6 to 12 cycles with a sample-barcoded 5' primer and J-beta primers. TCRdb itself ran the 5' RACE reads through MiXCR, one entry per CDR3 protein. Of some 900,000 distinct CDR3 sequences detected, roughly 43% appear once; the ten largest clones hold about an eighth. Sample: blood. These receptors all stem from a man younger than 40 in good health.

The CDR3 DNA reads TGCGCCAGCAGCCAAGAGTTTCAGGGCAATGAGCAGTTCTTC. Amino acids: CASSQEFQGNEQFF. The chain has TRBV4-3 and TRBJ2-1; a possible D gene is TRBD1 (5 bases). This CDR3 contains 14 residues. Germline lookup yields CDR1 LGHNA and CDR2 YSLEER. Trimming pared 0 bases from V and 6 bases from J, leaving 9 bases between.

The genes are TRBV6-2 or TRBV6-3 and TRBJ1-6; the D is unclear. CDR3 length: 13 amino acids. Trimming left V 5 bases short and J 5 bases short, with 7 bases between. CDR1 MNHEY and CDR2 SVGEGT come from the germline V gene. CDR3: CASSRTNNSPLHF. For the CDR3, the DNA is TGTGCCAGCAGTCGGACCAATAATTCACCCCTCCACTTT.

This chain uses TRBV29-1 with TRBJ2-1; D remains ambiguous. This CDR3 is built from 11 residues. V was cut by 1 base and J by 11 bases, with 9 bases left in between. Germline V CDR1 and CDR2: SQVTM, ANQGSEA. CDR3 in amino acids: CSVEVGRKQFF. CDR3 nucleotide sequence: TGCAGCGTTGAAGTCGGACGAAAGCAGTTCTTC.

V gene TRBV5-1 combines with J gene TRBJ2-1; 9 bases line up with TRBD1. J lost 8 bases, V lost 1 base, and 7 bases had no gene match. This CDR3 has 15 residues. In germline, CDR1 is SGHRS, CDR2 YFSETQ. As DNA, the CDR3 is TGCGCCAGCAGCTTGCTCGGGACAGGGAACGATGAGCAGTTCTTC. Amino acid sequence: CASSLLGTGNDEQFF.

This clonotype was detected only a few times. V is TRBV28 and J is TRBJ1-5, with 10 bases that match TRBD1. Germline trimming cut 7 bases from V and 4 bases from J; bases unmatched to any gene: 10. CDR3 size: 16 residues. CDR1 and CDR2 from the germline V gene are MDHEN and SYDVKM. The CDR3 coding sequence is TGTGCCAGCATCGTGAGGGGACAGGGGCCGAATCAGCCCCAGCATTTT. Its protein product is CASIVRGQGPNQPQHF.

Regarding this clonotype: The CDR3 does not end in the conserved phenylalanine or tryptophan, so this is likely a read error. The chain uses TRBV20-1 and TRBJ2-1; possibly TRBD2 for D (6 bases). With 0 bases removed from V and 5 bases from J, the gap between germline ends came to 11 bases. The germline V gene has CDR1 DFQATT and CDR2 SNEGSKA (reference sequence). The CDR3 consists of 14 residues. The chain's CDR3 is CSARETRGNNEQFI. The DNA of the CDR3 is TGCAGTGCTAGAGAGACTAGGGGAAACAATGAGCAGTTCATC.

In nucleotides, the CDR3 is TGTGCCAGCAGCCCCCGGGGGGTAAGCGAGCAGTACTTC. Residues: CASSPRGVSEQYF. The J gene is TRBJ2-5, the V gene TRBV7-2, with 7 bases that match TRBD2. TRBJ2-7 explains the end of the DNA better; the J call may be wrong. Germline CDR1 reads SGHTA; CDR2 reads FQGNSA. The CDR3 has 13 amino acids.

This chain connects TRBV6-5 to TRBJ2-1; TRBD1 matches 7 bases. The J segment lost 1 base and the V segment lost 8 bases, leaving 11 bases of the junction unmatched. CDR3 length: 16 residues. Per germline, CDR1 MNHEY and CDR2 SVGAGI. The CDR3 DNA is TGTGCCAGCGCACACAGGGGAGAGAGTTCCTACAATGAGCAGTTCTTC. Translated, it gives CASAHRGESSYNEQFF.

This clonotype showed up just a few times. This chain connects TRBV5-1 to TRBJ2-7, with TRBD1 identical over 11 bases. The V and J ends lost 4 bases and 5 bases, in that order; junction bases with no gene match: 8. Looked up from germline, CDR1 is SGHRS and CDR2 is YFSETQ. The CDR3 extends over 15 amino acids. This chain's CDR3 is CASSIGQGAVDEQYF. In DNA, the CDR3 is TGCGCCAGCAGCATCGGACAGGGGGCGGTCGACGAGCAGTACTTC.

This chain connects TRBV24-1 to TRBJ2-3; 7 bases are a match to TRBD2. V lost 10 bases to trimming and J lost 3 bases; unmatched junction nucleotides: 12. Germline CDR1 and CDR2: KGHDR and SFDVKD. The CDR3 totals 15 residues. CDR3 bases: TGTGCCACTAGCCCGAAGCGGGGTAGAACAGATACGCAGTATTTT. It yields the protein CATSPKRGRTDTQYF.

A few counts support this clonotype. CDR3: CASSDAVGYNEQFF. CDR3 nucleotide sequence: TGCGCCAGCAGTGACGCGGTGGGTTACAATGAGCAGTTCTTC. The chain uses TRBV10-2 and TRBJ2-1; D unclear. Looked up from germline, CDR1 is WSHSY and CDR2 is SAAADI. The V and J ends lost 3 bases and 4 bases respectively, with 10 bases between them. The CDR3 runs 14 residues.

The rearrangement joins TRBV20-1 to TRBJ1-5; D might be TRBD1 (6 bases). Per the germline V gene, CDR1 is DFQATT and CDR2 is SNEGSKA (reference sequence). V gave up 6 bases and J gave up 3 bases, with 18 bases separating them. This CDR3 has 15 amino acids. The CDR3 sequence: CSAVTQGRVNQPQHF. The CDR3, as DNA: TGCAGTGCAGTGACCCAGGGGAGGGTCAATCAGCCCCAGCATTTT.

The gene calls are TRBV6-2 or TRBV6-3 and TRBJ2-5; 9 bases align to TRBD1. Germline CDR1 MNHEY, CDR2 SVGEGT. The CDR3 runs to 17 residues. The V gene end was trimmed by 4 bases and the J gene end by 6 bases; junction bases not matched to a gene: 15. In DNA, the CDR3 is TGTGCCAGCAGTTTAACGCCGGGACAGGGCCAAGAGAAGACCCAGTACTTC. Translating gives CASSLTPGQGQEKTQYF.

This clonotype was observed a few times. The chain is built from TRBV5-1 and TRBJ2-1; TRBD2 is a possible D gene (7 bases). The length of the CDR3 is 14 residues. Germline lookup yields CDR1 SGHRS and CDR2 YFSETQ. V was pared by 6 bases and J by 1 base, with 11 bases between. The CDR3 nucleotides read TGCGCCAGCATAGGGGGGGAGTCCTACAATGAGCAGTTCTTC. Translation gives CASIGGESYNEQFF.

This clonotype was detected a few times. The genes are TRBV7-3 and TRBJ2-3; 7 bases are a match to TRBD1. V lost 5 bases, J lost 7 bases, and 6 bases stayed unmatched. CDR1 is SGHTA, CDR2 FQGTGA, per germline. The CDR3 is 13 amino acids. The CDR3 here is CASSQGVENTQYF. CDR3 sequence (DNA): TGTGCCAGCAGCCAGGGGGTTGAGAATACGCAGTATTTT.

This clonotype was detected ten times or more. The chain is built from TRBV6-2 or TRBV6-3 and TRBJ1-2; maybe TRBD1 (5 bases). This CDR3 has 15 residues. Germline CDR1 is MNHEY and CDR2 is SVGEGT. Trimming cost V 2 bases and J 0 bases, with 10 bases left between them. The CDR3 DNA sequence: TGTGCCAGCAGTTACGGGGGGAGCCCTAACTATGGCTACACCTTC. Translating it yields CASSYGGSPNYGYTF.

The rearrangement links TRBV20-1 to TRBJ1-6, with D possibly being TRBD1 (5 bases). The CDR3 totals 14 residues. CDR1 is DFQATT, CDR2 SNEGSKA, per germline (reference sequence). Trimming cost V 2 bases and J 5 bases, with 10 bases left between them. In DNA, the CDR3 is TGCAGTGCTAGAAGACAGCAAGATAATTCACCCCTCCACTTT. It encodes CSARRQQDNSPLHF.

This CDR3 is CASSFASRAYEQYF. Written as DNA, the CDR3 is TGTGCCAGCAGTTTCGCTAGCCGCGCCTACGAGCAGTACTTC. The chain recombines TRBV28 with TRBJ2-7, with D perhaps TRBD2 (5 bases). The CDR3 totals 14 residues. Germline V gene sequence: CDR1 MDHEN, CDR2 SYDVKM. Trimming pared 3 bases from V and 2 bases from J, leaving 11 bases between.

This clonotype was seen only a few times. The genes are TRBV18 and TRBJ2-1; maybe TRBD1 (5 bases). Germline CDR1 KGHSH, CDR2 LQKENI. The CDR3 is 14 amino acids. With 1 base removed from V and 6 bases from J, the gap between germline ends came to 10 bases. The CDR3 nucleotides read TGTGCCAGCTCACCACGGCAGGGTGGCAATGAGCAGTTCTTC. Residues: CASSPRQGGNEQFF.

This clonotype was seen only a few times. The chain carries TRBV4-2 and TRBJ2-1; 10 nucleotides line up with TRBD2. CDR1 and CDR2 (germline): LGHNA, YNFKEQ. The CDR3 is made up of 19 amino acids. V was clipped by 4 bases and J by 0 bases; unmatched bases: 12. As DNA, the CDR3 is TGTGCCAGCAGCCGAGACCGTAGCGGGGGGCTAAGCTCCTACAATGAGCAGTTCTTC. Translated: CASSRDRSGGLSSYNEQFF.

This sequence joins TRBV5-1 and TRBJ2-1; 8 nucleotides align to TRBD2. The end of the DNA aligns better with TRBJ2-7, so the J call may be wrong. The CDR3 has 16 residues. Germline V gives CDR1 SGHRS, CDR2 YFSETQ. CDR3 DNA sequence: TGCGCCAGCAGCCCCGGGGGGGGCTCGAACTACAATGAGCAGTACTTC. This encodes CASSPGGGSNYNEQYF.

V and J are TRBV9 and TRBJ2-3; D unclear. V lost 4 bases and J lost 0, with 15 bases in between. The germline gives CDR1 SGDLS, CDR2 YYNGEE. The CDR3 runs 16 residues. CDR3 sequence (DNA): TGTGCCAGCAGCCCCGATTTAGGCGGAAGCACAGATACGCAGTATTTT. The encoded protein is CASSPDLGGSTDTQYF.

The gene calls are TRBV5-6 and TRBJ2-7; D is possibly TRBD2 (6 bases). The CDR3 is made up of 14 amino acids. V lost 4 bases to trimming and J lost 2 bases, with 13 bases between them. Germline CDR1 SGHDT, CDR2 YYEEEE. The CDR3 bases are TGTGCCAGCAGCCCGCGGGGTTCTCCCTACGAGCAGTACTTC. It specifies CASSPRGSPYEQYF.

The chain combines TRBV28 with TRBJ2-1; possible D gene TRBD2, 6 bases. The V gene lost 4 bases and the J gene lost 3 bases, with 22 bases spanning the gap. The germline V gene has CDR1 MDHEN and CDR2 SYDVKM. The length of the CDR3 is 18 residues. The CDR3 reads CASSSSHMTRHYYNEQFF. CDR3 nucleotides: TGTGCCAGCAGTTCCTCTCACATGACTAGACACTACTACAATGAGCAGTTCTTC.

The chain combines TRBV27 with TRBJ2-1; 12 bases fit TRBD2. With 3 bases clipped from V and 8 bases from J, the junction kept 8 bases outside the gene matches. In germline, CDR1 is MNHEY, CDR2 SMNVEV (reference sequence). The CDR3 extends over 16 amino acids. CDR3 sequence: CASSLNGLAGRDEQFF. CDR3 nucleotide sequence: TGTGCCAGCAGTTTGAACGGACTAGCGGGGAGGGATGAGCAGTTCTTC.